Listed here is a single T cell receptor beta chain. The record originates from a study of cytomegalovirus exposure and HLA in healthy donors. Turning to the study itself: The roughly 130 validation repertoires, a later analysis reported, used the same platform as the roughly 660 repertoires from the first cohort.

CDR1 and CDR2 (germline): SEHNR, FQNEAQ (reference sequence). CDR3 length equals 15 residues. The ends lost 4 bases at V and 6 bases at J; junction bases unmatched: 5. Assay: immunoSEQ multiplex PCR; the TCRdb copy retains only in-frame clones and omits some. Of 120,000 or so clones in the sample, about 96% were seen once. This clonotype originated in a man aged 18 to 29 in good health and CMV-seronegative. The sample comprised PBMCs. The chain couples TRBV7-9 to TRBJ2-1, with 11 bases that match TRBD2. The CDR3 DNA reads TGTGCCAGCAGCTCAATAGCGGGAGGGCGCAATGAGCAGTTCTTC. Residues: CASSSIAGGRNEQFF.